This TCR beta chain was found in a study of T-cell reconstitution after alpha-beta-depleted transplantation in children. Molecular barcoding with unique molecular identifiers was used for the TCRbeta library. One entry per CDR3 protein results from TCRdb running MiXCR on the PCR reads. The data show approximately 520,000 distinct CDR3 sequences, with 32% seen just once and 2% to 2.5% held by the top ten. The junction had 6 bases not matched to a gene; V was cut back by 2 bases and J by 9 bases. Germline assignment: CDR1 SGHKS and CDR2 YYEKEE (reference sequence). The CDR3 length is 15 residues. The chain employs TRBV5-5 and TRBJ1-6; 9 positions match TRBD1. This specimen was PBMCs from the stem cell graft donor, taken from the stem cell graft. This TCR derives from a human donor who donated a stem cell graft to a child with aplastic anemia. Written as DNA, the CDR3 is TGTGCCAGCAGCTTAGGGGACAGGGTCGCTTCACCCCTCCACTTT. Its translation is CASSLGDRVASPLHF.